The present TCR beta chain was sequenced within a study of T-cell memory formation after mild COVID-19. Study information: TCR clusters were mostly donor specific.

Study-wide findings and caveats: Mostly located in CM and EM were contracting CD4+ clones, with contracting CD8+ clones located in EMRA. The appearance of some responding clones in pre-infection memory suggested that cross-reactive memory joined.

In the case of this clonotype: Its antigen is currently unknown.

TCRdb recomputed calls from the 5' RACE reads with MiXCR, one row per CDR3 protein. The sample has approximately 580,000 distinct CDR3 sequences; around 20% are singletons. The sequenced sample consisted of PBMCs or a T cell subset sorted from them (not recorded which). The clonotype was recovered from an adult woman who had mild COVID-19 (a few samples of this study predate the infection). Cell type and time point are not known.

This CDR3 is CASSQEGVNTGELFF. The CDR3 DNA sequence: TGCGCCAGCAGCCAAGAGGGGGTGAACACCGGGGAGCTGTTTTTT. The chain combines TRBV4-3 with TRBJ2-2, with D perhaps assigned TRBD1 or TRBD2 (5 bases each). The CDR3 covers 15 residues. Trimming left V 0 bases short and J 1 base short, with 6 bases between. CDR1 LGHNA and CDR2 YSLEER come from the germline V gene.